This T cell receptor beta chain was sequenced for a study of T cells in Graves' hyperthyroidism and ophthalmopathy. The ends lost 1 base at V and 2 bases at J; junction bases unmatched: 8. The germline V gene encodes CDR1 SGHAT and CDR2 FQDESV (reference sequence). The CDR3 loop spans 16 amino acids. This clonotype was observed many times. Antigen unknown. Study-wide results and caveats: Blood also contained most expanded thyroid clonotypes above 0.001.

Amplification of TCR beta CDR3 regions was performed using RNA transcripts as template. With the HTBI primer set, the TCR CDR3 went through a first round of RT-PCR. TCRdb recomputed calls from the multiplex PCR reads with MiXCR, one row per CDR3 protein. This table has approximately 300,000 distinct CDR3 sequences, roughly 19% appearing once. This clonotype was sampled from a man between 50 and 59 years old with Graves' ophthalmopathy. J is TRBJ2-7 and V is TRBV11-1; 7 positions match TRBD1. Sequencing was carried out using blood. CDR3 in amino acids: CASSLVGTVHPYEQYF. DNA for the CDR3: TGTGCCAGCAGCTTAGTTGGGACAGTCCACCCCTACGAGCAGTACTTC.